This T cell receptor (beta chain) was retrieved from a study of regulatory T cells in long-lasting Graves disease (dated by TCRdb to about 2021). About the study as a whole: Persistent Graves' disease was defined as persistently positive TSH receptor autoantibodies together with antithyroid drug treatment for over 5 years. Peripheral blood TCR sequencing and RNA sequencing compared persistent Graves' disease patients with newly diagnosed Graves' disease patients. The study took place in China and was registered as a clinical trial. Antithyroid drugs had been taken for about 10.3 years on average by persistent Graves' disease patients in the clinical cohort. A total of some 33 samples were covered by TCR sequencing, comprising roughly 13 persistent and around 20 newly diagnosed Graves' disease patients. The full study reports these points: Patients with persistent disease shared more public clonotypes (around 2,500) than newly diagnosed patients did (around 1,000). Sequencing and analysis were restricted to the TCR beta chain. Peripheral blood alone was examined, since thyroid tissue, which constituted the primary lesion, could not be accessed. Lower TCR Shannon entropy and fewer highly expanded clones were observed in persistent Graves' disease patients than in newly diagnosed patients, which suggested clonal expansion. As a limitation, the authors acknowledged that the small sample size may reduce accuracy. Persistent disease showed preferential use of TRBV28, TRBJ1-2 and TRBJ2-5, whereas newly diagnosed disease favored TRBV20-1 and TRBJ2-1.

This sample's time point label indicates: persistent/refractory GD, antithyroid drugs over 5 years with positive TRAb. For both TCR sequencing and RNA sequencing, RNA was extracted from PBMCs in TRIzol. The diagnosis of Graves' disease was made according to American Thyroid Association guidelines. Patients for the study were recruited at an endocrinology department in Xi'an, China. Each patient gave 7.5 to 10 milliliters of peripheral blood, collected in an EDTA anticoagulant tube. Ficoll Paque Plus density gradient separation was used to isolate PBMCs, and no additional T cell sorting was done. An Agilent 2100 Bioanalyzer and agarose gel were used to assess RNA quality, and a NanoDrop 2000 was used to measure RNA concentration. V is clipped by 0 bases and J by 2 bases, and the sequence between their germline boundaries is 1 base long. The CDR3, from cysteine to phenylalanine, totals 11 residues. The entry retains the CDR3 DNA only, 33 bases that are in frame from base 1. The germline V gene (reference sequence) specifies DFQATT as CDR1 and SNEGSKA as CDR2.

Library preparation was by multiplex PCR. Sequenced on an Illumina HiSeq 4000. CDR3 regions were amplified by Arm-PCR with iRepertoire HTBI primers to construct TCR beta libraries. Before sequencing, the PCR products underwent gel purification. As for the original processing: A total of roughly 67 TRBV and 14 TRBJ segments were identified across samples and were used for gene usage analysis of CDR3 amino acid clonotypes. COPE and FqMerger were used to merge filtered high-quality paired reads into contigs. Contigs were aligned with BLAST to IMGT TRBV, TRBD and TRBJ reference genes, and CDR3 was defined per IMGT. Highly expanded clones were defined as clonotypes with a frequency above 0.1%. Repertoire diversity was measured by Shannon entropy, and V-J evenness by the Gini coefficient. Public clonotypes were defined as clonotypes shared by more than one individual. Starting from the raw public reads, TCRdb applied fastp trimming at Q25, assembled clones with MiXCR and retained in-frame beta chains. Rows matching on CDR3 protein sequence are summarized as one entry with the most common DNA and genes. V and J calls and clone size were set by TCRdb, not the authors. The sample table shows roughly 300,000 distinct CDR3 sequences, and about 18% are seen once. Of the sample, less than 30% is held by the ten largest clones.

This clonotype was counted at least ten times. Its antigen is not yet known. It has no much larger one-base neighbor in the sample; base qualities were not kept. Source: peripheral blood mononuclear cells (PBMCs), taken when the disease was refractory, from a patient treated with antithyroid drugs. This TCR was recovered from a female donor with Graves disease. The chain was built from TRBV20-1 and TRBJ2-5; the D gene remains uncertain. The nucleotide sequence reads as follows: TGCAGTGCTAGAGATCAAGAGACCCAGTACTTC. Translated, this is CSARDQETQYF.